The rows below give T cell receptor beta chains drawn from one sample of a study of blood T cells in healthy people across ages. One entry per CDR3 protein results from TCRdb running MiXCR on the 5' RACE reads. The table shows 600,000 to 800,000 distinct CDR3 sequences, with 40% to 65% occurring only once. Sequenced input: blood. These receptors all come from a woman aged 80 or over in good health. Each CDR3 is given with its conserved first and last residue. D genes are given only for firm matches. Clone size is given for some rows only: seen once, a few or many times, or a class if the clone is expanded.

TRBV20-1	many	TRBJ2-3	.	CSATRGSGTDTQYF	TGCAGTGCTACCAGAGGTTCAGGCACAGATACGCAGTATTTT
TRBV4-1	.	TRBJ1-5	.	CASSRQEGDESQPQHF	TGCGCCAGCAGCCGTCAGGAAGGGGATGAAAGTCAGCCCCAGCATTTT
TRBV24-1	.	TRBJ1-5	.	CATSVGGFNQPQHF	TGTGCCACCAGTGTGGGTGGGTTCAATCAGCCCCAGCATTTT
TRBV12-3/TRBV12-4	.	TRBJ1-5	.	CASSFLSQPQHF	TGTGCCAGCAGTTTCCTTAGTCAGCCCCAGCATTTT
TRBV28	few	TRBJ2-7	TRBD2	CASRHHPGLALNYEQYF	TGTGCCAGCAGACATCATCCGGGACTAGCGCTGAACTACGAGCAGTACTTC
TRBV28	many	TRBJ1-2	.	CASSLGTHYGYTF	TGTGCCAGCAGTTTGGGGACTCACTATGGCTACACCTTC
TRBV14	few	TRBJ1-4	.	CASSQEGLGEKLFF	TGTGCCAGCAGCCAAGAAGGCTTAGGGGAAAAACTGTTTTTT
TRBV12-3/TRBV12-4	many	TRBJ2-3	TRBD2	CASSQTSGRTDTQYF	TGTGCCAGCAGTCAGACTAGCGGACGGACAGATACGCAGTATTTT
TRBV25-1	once	TRBJ2-3	.	CASSAWRNTQYF	TGTGCCAGCAGTGCGTGGAGGAATACGCAGTATTTT
TRBV7-2	few	TRBJ2-7	.	CASSFDASSYEQYF	TGTGCCAGCAGCTTTGACGCGAGCTCCTACGAGCAGTACTTC
TRBV12-3/TRBV12-4	.	TRBJ1-3	.	CASSLERGRGGNTIYF	TGTGCCAGCAGTTTAGAGAGGGGACGGGGAGGAAACACCATATATTTT
TRBV5-1	few	TRBJ2-1	TRBD2	CASSAGPGGNEQFF	TGCGCCAGCAGCGCGGGACCGGGGGGCAATGAGCAGTTCTTC
TRBV29-1	.	TRBJ2-3	TRBD1	CSVEDLCRGRTDTQYF	TGCAGCGTTGAGGATCTCTGCAGGGGGCGTACAGATACGCAGTATTTT
TRBV12-3/TRBV12-4	many	TRBJ2-1	.	CASSLNRWNEQFF	TGTGCCAGCAGTTTAAACCGATGGAATGAGCAGTTCTTC
TRBV18	few	TRBJ1-4	.	CASSPPGFGEKLFF	TGTGCCAGCTCACCGCCTGGCTTCGGTGAAAAACTGTTTTTT
TRBV5-1	.	TRBJ2-4	.	CTSSLAGSSRDIQYF	TGCACCAGCAGCTTGGCCGGGAGTTCGCGGGACATTCAGTACTTC
TRBV25-1	many	TRBJ2-3	TRBD2	CASSGSGRPLSTDTQYF	TGTGCCAGCAGTGGAAGCGGGAGGCCCTTAAGCACAGATACGCAGTATTTT
TRBV5-4	.	TRBJ1-2	.	CASSLGRTDYGYTF	TGTGCCAGCAGCTTGGGACGGACGGACTATGGCTACACCTTC
TRBV5-1	many	TRBJ2-5	TRBD2	CASSSGLAGGVQETQYF	TGCGCCAGCAGCTCGGGACTAGCGGGAGGGGTCCAAGAGACCCAGTACTTC
TRBV29-1	.	TRBJ2-2	TRBD2	CSVASGRDGELFF	TGCAGCGTTGCTAGCGGGAGGGACGGGGAGCTGTTTTTT
TRBV4-2	.	TRBJ2-5	.	CASSRLGQETQYF	TGTGCCAGCAGCCGGCTGGGGCAAGAGACCCAGTACTTC
TRBV20-1	.	TRBJ2-1	TRBD2	CSALLPGLAAGYEQFF	TGCAGTGCTCTTCTTCCGGGACTAGCCGCCGGGTATGAGCAGTTCTTC
TRBV2	many	TRBJ2-7	TRBD1	CASSEEDRAYEQYF	TGTGCCAGCAGTGAGGAGGACAGGGCCTACGAGCAGTACTTC
TRBV5-1	.	TRBJ2-3	.	CASSLEGRGTQYF	TGCGCCAGCAGCTTGGAGGGCAGGGGTACGCAGTATTTT
TRBV6-2/TRBV6-3	many	TRBJ2-1	.	CASSFAVVGGVNEQFF	TGTGCCAGCAGTTTTGCGGTAGTCGGAGGCGTCAATGAGCAGTTCTTC
TRBV6-5	once	TRBJ2-4	.	CASSQDHSPKEQYF	TGTGCCAGCAGTCAAGACCACAGTCCTAAGGAGCAGTACTTC
TRBV7-8	few	TRBJ2-4	.	CASSRDGTNIQYF	TGTGCCAGCAGCCGGGACGGGACTAACATTCAGTACTTC
TRBV5-1	.	TRBJ2-5	TRBD2	CASSPKDKTSGSKGLATQYF	TGCGCCAGCAGCCCCAAGGACAAGACTAGCGGGAGTAAGGGTTTAGCGACCCAGTACTTC
TRBV1	few	TRBJ2-4	.	CTSSQGGGYF	TGCACCAGCAGCCAAGGGGGGGGGTACTTC
TRBV28	.	TRBJ2-3	TRBD1	CASTLSGGGQGVDTQYF	TGTGCCAGCACCCTATCGGGTGGGGGACAGGGGGTAGATACGCAGTATTTT
TRBV28	.	TRBJ2-1	.	CASSLESTGWSNEQFF	TGTGCCAGCAGTTTAGAATCCACAGGGTGGAGCAATGAGCAGTTCTTC
TRBV28	.	TRBJ2-4	.	CASAEGGQNIQYF	TGTGCCAGCGCCGAGGGGGGGCAAAACATTCAGTACTTC
TRBV20-1	.	TRBJ2-5	TRBD1	CSAGRDRYPLQYF	TGCAGTGCTGGGCGGGACAGGTACCCTCTCCAGTACTTC
TRBV12-3/TRBV12-4	few	TRBJ2-7	TRBD1	CASSLNRGDYEQYF	TGTGCCAGCAGTTTAAACAGGGGGGACTACGAGCAGTACTTC
TRBV20-1	once	TRBJ2-3	TRBD2	CSDSLAGTDTQYF	TGCAGTGATAGCCTAGCGGGGACAGATACGCAGTATTTT
TRBV7-9	.	TRBJ2-1	.	CASSLRRGRGADYNEQFF	TGTGCCAGCAGCCTAAGGCGGGGTCGGGGGGCCGATTACAATGAGCAGTTCTTC
TRBV7-9	many	TRBJ2-6	TRBD1	CASSFGTGLANVLTF	TGTGCCAGCAGCTTCGGGACAGGGTTGGCCAACGTCCTGACTTTC
TRBV20-1	many	TRBJ2-4	TRBD1	CSVSTAGQGNKNIQYF	TGCAGTGTTTCCACCGCGGGACAGGGAAACAAAAACATTCAGTACTTC
TRBV28	.	TRBJ2-7	.	CASSYVGVGAYERYF	.
TRBV21-1	.	TRBJ1-2	.	CASSKGQGVGLSECYTF	TGTGCCAGCAGCAAAGGACAGGGGGTAGGTCTCTCAGAGTGCTACACCTTC
TRBV7-2	.	TRBJ2-3	.	CASSFGRGRRGSTDTQYF	TGTGCCAGCAGCTTTGGTCGGGGTAGGCGCGGGAGCACAGATACGCAGTATTTT
TRBV6-2/TRBV6-3	.	TRBJ2-7	.	CASSPKNEQYF	TGTGCCAGCAGCCCGAAGAACGAGCAGTACTTC
TRBV29-1	few	TRBJ1-1	.	CSVEATLNTEAFF	TGCAGCGTTGAAGCGACACTGAACACTGAAGCTTTCTTT
TRBV20-1	.	TRBJ2-1	.	CSEGAPNINEQFF	TGCAGTGAAGGGGCCCCCAATATTAATGAGCAGTTCTTC
TRBV10-3	many	TRBJ2-3	TRBD1	CAIKKTGETDTQYF	TGTGCCATCAAAAAGACAGGGGAGACAGATACGCAGTATTTT
TRBV27	many	TRBJ2-7	.	CASRPGQRYEQYF	TGTGCCAGCAGACCGGGACAAAGGTACGAGCAGTACTTC
TRBV7-2	few	TRBJ2-4	.	CASSSSSGTQNIQYF	TGTGCCAGCAGCTCTTCCTCCGGGACGCAAAACATTCAGTACTTC